This TCR beta chain was captured by sequencing in a study of T cell responses to AZD1222 COVID-19 vaccine (dated by TCRdb to 2020 to 2023). Background for the entire study: Because spike-specific TCR depth and breadth did not differ between the two schedules, AZD1222 recipients who got a second dose at roughly 4 weeks were pooled with those who got a second dose at roughly 12 weeks. TCR sequencing was performed for roughly 250 trial participants, of whom roughly 200 were given two doses of AZD1222 and around 25 were given two doses of MenACWY control vaccine. Trial participants were enrolled by age into 18-55, 56-69 and 70-plus year subgroups, with roughly 160, 29 and 62 TCR-sequenced participants respectively. Overall study outcomes, separate from this receptor: Because no day 14 peak-response samples were available, the repertoires could be characterized only after the peak T cell response. Vaccine-associated CD4 TCRs spanned the whole spike protein, with dominant responses in regions 160-218 and 743-854. Participants were mostly white British, with more females than males. The authors suggested clonal diversity may have been underestimated. After two AZD1222 doses, both the breadth and the depth of spike-specific TCRs were significantly higher than at day 0 and than in MenACWY recipients. Conclusions about previously exposed vaccinees are limited, since just five to seven AZD1222 recipients were seropositive for SARS-CoV-2 at baseline. In the small 56-69-year group, the increase in depth fell short of significance, most likely because of low power. Epitopes outside the regions mutated in the B.1.351 and B.1.1.7 variants were reportedly recognized by nearly half of the unique spike-specific TCRs.

Its CDR3 holds 13 amino acids, cysteine through phenylalanine. Only the CDR3 DNA stays, 39 bases, in frame from base 1. Ends trimmed: V by 4 bases, J by 4 bases; bases unmatched to a gene: 0. From the germline V gene, CDR1 is SNHLY and CDR2 is FYNNEI. To note about this clone: Its specific antigen is unknown. Base qualities are not at hand, and no much larger clone is one base apart.

The CDR3 regions of human TCRbeta chains were analyzed by immunosequencing. Per the authors' processing: TCRs in the repertoires were compared against a reference library of SARS-CoV-2-specific TCRs that had been generated with the MIRA antigen-specificity platform. Breadth meant the fraction of unique TCRs that were SARS-CoV-2-associated, whereas depth meant the fraction of total T cells that were SARS-CoV-2-associated. Using the MIRA data, each spike-specific TCR was assigned both to the spike region to which the TCR was reactive and to a CD4 or CD8 class. Log10-transformed breadth and depth values were compared by one-way ANOVA with Sidak's multiple comparisons tests. The source is immuneACCESS, and TCRdb retained only in-frame sequences with V and J called. Part of the clones is not carried over; for the studies checked, unresolved V genes explain less than half of this, and the remainder is unexplained. For V, J and clone size, that table is used; D and trimming come from the DNA. Present in this sample are 120,000 or so clones, more than 85% of which were seen just once. The ten top clones hold around 10% of the sample.

The time point tag for this specimen amounts to: baseline before first vaccination. The vaccinee samples were drawn from two UK trials, COV001 and COV002, one of which was a single-blind randomized controlled phase 2/3 trial testing AZD1222 (ChAdOx1 nCoV-19) in healthy adults. Trial participant PBMC samples were collected at day 0 and day 28 after the second dose for TCRbeta chain sequencing. This sequence was found in an adult in good health. Recombination linked TRBV2 to TRBJ2-3; a stretch of 9 junction bases matches TRBD1. Source: peripheral blood, taken on day 0 of AZD1222 vaccination. The DNA sequence reads TGTGCCAGCAGTGGACAGGGGGCAGATACGCAGTATTTT. Its protein product is CASSGQGADTQYF.